These 25 T cell receptor beta chains came from one sample sequenced in a study of tumor and adjacent non-tumor tissue in lung cancer. TCRbeta libraries were built with three rounds of nested PCR, modified from ARM-PCR. TCRdb re-derived calls from the multiplex PCR reads in MiXCR, one entry per CDR3 protein. Counted here are some 71,000 distinct CDR3 sequences, roughly 72% occurring once; the ten biggest clones make up roughly a tenth. This sample's RNA came from whole unsorted tissue. Specimen: lung tumor tissue. The receptors shown here come from a woman aged 40 to 55 with non-small cell lung cancer.

The CDR3 sequence: CASSQNFVCEQFF. The CDR3, as DNA: TGTGCCAGCAGCCAAAACTTCGTATGTGAGCAGTTCTTC. The genes are TRBV14 and TRBJ2-1; unclear D gene. The CDR3 consists of 13 residues. Trimming removed 2 bases from V and 9 bases from J, with 11 bases in between. The germline V gene has CDR1 SGHDN and CDR2 FVKESK.

Details on this clonotype: The junction does not match germline at one end; this may be a read error. The V gene is TRBV28, the J gene TRBJ1-1; D is uncertain. CDR1 MDHEN and CDR2 SYDVKM come from the germline V gene. The CDR3 covers 12 residues. The CDR3 loop reads CTSKTRYTEAFF. CDR3 DNA: TGTACCAGCAAGACCAGGTACACTGAAGCTTTCTTT.

The gene calls are TRBV11-2 and TRBJ2-1, with D unresolved. V was shortened by 8 bases and J by 4 bases, with 21 bases between the two germline ends. This CDR3 spans 16 amino acids. The germline V gene has CDR1 SGHAT and CDR2 FQNNGV. The CDR3 sequence is CASDKTLTALYNEQFF. DNA of the CDR3: TGTGCCAGCGACAAGACACTAACTGCACTGTACAATGAGCAGTTCTTC. Looking up the rest from reference TRBV11-2 and TRBJ2-1 gives the full variable domain: EAGVAQSPRYKIIEKRQSVAFWCNPISGHATLYWYQQILGQGPKLLIQFQNNGVVDDSQLPKDRFSAERLKGVDSTLKIQPAKLEDSAVYLCASDKTLTALYNEQFFGPGTRLTVL.

For this clonotype: One junction end disagrees with the germline gene, perhaps due to a read error. The rearrangement joins TRBV12-3 or TRBV12-4 to TRBJ1-5; unclear D gene. The CDR3 is made up of 12 amino acids. Here the CDR3 DNA reads TGTGCTAGTAGTTTCTCCTATCAGCCCCAGCTTTTT. Amino acid sequence: CASSFSYQPQLF.

This chain links TRBV11-2 with TRBJ2-7; D ambiguous. The ends were cut back, 8 bases at V and 4 bases at J, with 18 bases in the middle. The length of the CDR3 is 14 residues. The germline V gene has CDR1 SGHAT and CDR2 FQNNGV. The CDR3 region is CASGVYGLRYEQYF. The CDR3 nucleotides read TGTGCCAGCGGTGTTTATGGGCTACGGTACGAGCAGTACTTC. The full variable domain, in which reference TRBV11-2 and TRBJ2-7 provide the parts outside the CDR3, is EAGVAQSPRYKIIEKRQSVAFWCNPISGHATLYWYQQILGQGPKLLIQFQNNGVVDDSQLPKDRFSAERLKGVDSTLKIQPAKLEDSAVYLCASGVYGLRYEQYFGPGTRLTVT.

The V gene is TRBV11-2, the J gene TRBJ2-5; 7 bases are a match to TRBD1. The CDR3 has 18 residues. Per germline, CDR1 SGHAT and CDR2 FQNNGV. V lost 6 bases, J lost 2 bases, and 18 bases stayed unmatched. The CDR3 DNA sequence: TGTGCCAGCAGTGATAGCAGATCCGCTGGGACAGCTCAAGAGACCCAGTACTTC. Protein product: CASSDSRSAGTAQETQYF.

Points on this clonotype: An end of the junction does not agree with germline; a read error may underlie this. The chain employs TRBV6-1 and TRBJ2-5; no clear D gene. The CDR3 contains 11 residues. Germline V lookup: CDR1 MNHNS, CDR2 SASEGT. CDR3 region: CTSRNLEIQYF. The CDR3 coding sequence is TGTACCAGCAGGAACCTGGAGATCCAGTACTTC.

In this sample, this clonotype turned up a few times. The junction departs from the called germline gene at one end, perhaps through a read error. The chain joins TRBV12-3 or TRBV12-4 to TRBJ1-6; tentative D call: TRBD1 (6 bases). The CDR3 spans 17 residues. Written as DNA, the CDR3 is TGTGCCAGCAGTTTATTGGGGGGCGCGCACGGCTTTTCACCCATCCACTTT. This gives the protein CASSLLGGAHGFSPIHF.

This clonotype was observed a handful of times. V is TRBV7-9 and J is TRBJ2-1, with D possibly called TRBD1 or TRBD2 (5 bases each). The CDR3 has 14 residues. Germline assignment: CDR1 SEHNR and CDR2 FQNEAQ (reference sequence). V shed 4 bases and J shed 7 bases, with 14 bases lying between them. In nucleotides, the CDR3 is TGTGCCAGCAGCTGGGACCTTATTTATAATGAGCAGTTCTTC. This codes for CASSWDLIYNEQFF.

To note about this clonotype: Possible read error: a much larger clone is one base away. J is TRBJ1-5 and V is TRBV20-1, with D maybe TRBD1 (6 bases). The CDR3 runs 16 residues. In germline, CDR1 is DFQATT, CDR2 SNEGSKA (reference sequence). The CDR3: CSTRDQVRGARGPQHF. In DNA form, the CDR3 reads TGCAGTACTAGAGATCAGGTCAGGGGAGCAAGGGGGCCCCAGCATTTT.

Comment on this clonotype: The CDR3 does not end in the conserved phenylalanine or tryptophan, so this is likely a read error. No DNA is shown, since the ends of the CDR3 on it are uncertain; the CDR3 is the one TCRdb lists. CDR3 sequence: CASSLVKGTGGYSI. This chain uses TRBV12-3 or TRBV12-4 with TRBJ1-2; the DNA was not used to check the table's D call, TRBD1. The CDR3 comprises 14 residues, both ends counted.

With regard to this clonotype: The CDR3 ends on some other residue instead of the conserved phenylalanine or tryptophan, so this is likely a read error. The CDR3 nucleotides are TGTGCTAGCAGCTCAGGGACGAGGGAGCAGTTCTGC. The encoded protein is CASSSGTREQFC. V gene TRBV6-1 combines with J gene TRBJ2-1; perhaps D is TRBD1 or TRBD2 (5 bases each). The germline gives CDR1 MNHNS, CDR2 SASEGT. The CDR3 has 12 amino acids.

This clonotype was counted a few times. Compared with germline, one end of the junction differs, possibly owing to a read error. The chain links TRBV12-3 or TRBV12-4 to TRBJ2-1, with TRBD2 as a possible D gene (6 bases). The CDR3 is 15 amino acids. In nucleotides, the CDR3 is TGTGTCAGCAGTTTATGGTGGGGCGGGATCAATGAGCAGTTCTTC. Translation: CVSSLWWGGINEQFF.

On this clonotype: Sequence at one end of the junction differs from germline and may be a read error. The rearrangement links TRBV11-3 to TRBJ2-1; D may be TRBD1 or TRBD2 (5 bases each). CDR1 is SGHNT and CDR2 is YENEEA in the germline V gene. The CDR3 has 15 residues. CDR3 nucleotides: TGTGTCAGCAGCTTAGGCCTCCGGGGCTACGATGAGCAGTTCTTC. Encoded protein: CVSSLGLRGYDEQFF.

A remark on this clonotype: A much bigger clone sits one base away, suggesting this may be a read error. The chain carries TRBV2 and TRBJ2-1, with D unclear. The germline gives CDR1 SNHLY, CDR2 FYNNEI. This CDR3 region has 13 residues. The CDR3 spells CVSSEVRQPEQFF. CDR3 bases: TGTGTCAGCAGTGAAGTCAGGCAACCTGAGCAGTTCTTC.

In regard to this clonotype: The CDR3 carries no conserved terminal phenylalanine or tryptophan, so it likely arises from a read error. This chain's CDR3 is CASSLRGAGNSHLHS. The DNA of the CDR3 is TGTGCCAGCAGTTTACGTGGGGCCGGTAATTCACACCTCCACTCT. V is TRBV11-3 and J is TRBJ1-6, with D perhaps matching TRBD1 (5 bases). CDR1 SGHNT and CDR2 YENEEA come from the germline V gene. The CDR3 runs 15 residues.

Worth noting for this clonotype: Possible read error: a much larger clone is one base away. The CDR3 spells CSARDQGTYNEEFF. The CDR3 DNA follows: TGCAGTGCTAGAGACCAGGGAACCTACAATGAGGAGTTCTTC. This chain uses TRBV20-1 with TRBJ2-1, with D perhaps matching TRBD1 (5 bases). The CDR3 runs 14 residues. The germline V gene has CDR1 DFQATT and CDR2 SNEGSKA (reference sequence).

The V and J genes are TRBV20-1 and TRBJ2-5; D is ambiguous. Trimming removed 1 base at V and 0 bases at J, with 12 bases between. CDR3 size: 15 residues. CDR1 and CDR2 (germline): DFQATT, SNEGSKA (reference sequence). The CDR3 DNA is TGCAGTGCTAGAGGAACTTTTGGGGACCAAGAGACCCAGTACTTC. Its protein product is CSARGTFGDQETQYF.

A note on this clonotype: The conserved phenylalanine or tryptophan normally closing the CDR3 is absent here, so this likely arose from a read error. The DNA is omitted, as the CDR3 cannot be located on it reliably, and the CDR3 follows TCRdb's listing. The chain recombines TRBV11-2 with TRBJ1-6. Inclusive of both ends, the CDR3 amounts to 15 amino acids. Germline V gene lookup returns CDR1 SGHAT and CDR2 FQNNGV. This CDR3 reads CASNLASGNNSPLHS.

To note about this clonotype: The conserved final phenylalanine or tryptophan is absent from the CDR3, which likely points to a read error. CDR3 in DNA: TGTGCCAGCAGTCCGACAAGGTTTGGCACAGATACGCAGTATCTT. Translating gives CASSPTRFGTDTQYL. The chain employs TRBV11-2 and TRBJ2-3; no definite D call. This CDR3 spans 15 amino acids. Germline V gives CDR1 SGHAT, CDR2 FQNNGV. The V end lost 6 bases, the J end lost 1 base, and 14 bases lay between the germline ends.

This clonotype was detected many times. The J gene is TRBJ2-1, the V gene TRBV5-4; 10 bases agree with TRBD2. The CDR3 spans 16 residues. The V and J ends lost 5 bases and 0 bases, in that order; junction bases with no gene match: 5. Per the germline V gene, CDR1 is SGHNT and CDR2 is YYREEE (reference sequence). The CDR3 is CASSLAGASSYNEQFF. The CDR3 region has the DNA TGTGCCAGCAGTCTAGCGGGGGCCAGCTCCTACAATGAGCAGTTCTTC.

Concerning this clonotype itself: At one of its ends the junction is not consistent with the germline gene, which may arise from a read error. The rearrangement uses TRBV28 and TRBJ1-3; D ambiguous. The V gene's germline CDR1 is MDHEN and CDR2 SYDVKM. This CDR3 region has 13 residues. For the CDR3, the DNA is TGTGCCAGAACCGCTTTGGCTGGAAACACCATATATTTC. The encoded protein is CARTALAGNTIYF.

CDR3 amino acids: CASSPRRASGGVSVLTF. The CDR3 DNA follows: TGTGCCAGCAGCCCCCGCAGGGCTTCAGGCGGGGTCAGCGTCCTGACTTTC. V usage is TRBV7-9 and J usage is TRBJ2-6; D possibly corresponds to TRBD2 (6 bases). This CDR3 is 17 amino acids long. Germline V CDR1 and CDR2: SEHNR, FQNEAQ (reference sequence). V was cut by 5 bases and J by 12 bases, with 26 bases left in between.

The rearrangement links TRBV24-1 to TRBJ2-1, with D possibly being TRBD2 (6 bases). Germline CDR1 is KGHDR and CDR2 is SFDVKD. Between the trimmed V and J ends, which lost 11 bases and 7 bases, there was a span of 20 bases. The CDR3 loop spans 14 amino acids. This CDR3 reads CAISQSAGTNEQFF. The CDR3, as DNA: TGTGCCATCAGCCAATCGGCGGGAACAAATGAGCAGTTCTTC.

This clonotype is termed medium-sized. This sequence joins TRBV6-5 and TRBJ1-2; possible D gene TRBD1, 5 bases. V was pared by 5 bases and J by 4 bases, with 14 bases between. In germline, CDR1 is MNHEY, CDR2 SVGAGI. CDR3 length equals 14 residues. The CDR3 protein is CASSAAGRGYGYTF. The CDR3 DNA reads as TGTGCCAGCAGTGCCGCGGGGAGGGGCTATGGCTACACCTTC.